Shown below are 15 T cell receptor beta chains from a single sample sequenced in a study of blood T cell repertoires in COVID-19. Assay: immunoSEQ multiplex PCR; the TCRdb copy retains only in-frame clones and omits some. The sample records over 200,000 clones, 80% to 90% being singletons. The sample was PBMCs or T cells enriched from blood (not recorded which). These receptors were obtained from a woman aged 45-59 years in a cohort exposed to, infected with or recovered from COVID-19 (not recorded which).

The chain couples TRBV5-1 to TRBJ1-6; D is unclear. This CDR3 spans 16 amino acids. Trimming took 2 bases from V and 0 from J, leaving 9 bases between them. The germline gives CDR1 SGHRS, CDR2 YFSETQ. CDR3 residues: CASSFEVGSYNSPLHF. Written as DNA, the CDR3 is TGCGCCAGCAGCTTCGAGGTTGGCTCCTATAATTCACCCCTCCACTTT.

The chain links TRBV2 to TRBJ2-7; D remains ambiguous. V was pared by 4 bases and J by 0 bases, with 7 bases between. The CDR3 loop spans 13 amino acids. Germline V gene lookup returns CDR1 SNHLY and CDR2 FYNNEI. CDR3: CASSVADSYEQYF. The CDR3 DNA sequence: TGTGCCAGCAGTGTCGCGGACTCCTACGAGCAGTACTTC.

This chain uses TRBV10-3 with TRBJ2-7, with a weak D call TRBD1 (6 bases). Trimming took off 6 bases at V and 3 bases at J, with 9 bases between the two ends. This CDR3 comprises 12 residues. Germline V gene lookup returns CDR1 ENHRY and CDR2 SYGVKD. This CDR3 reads CAIRRDNYEQYF. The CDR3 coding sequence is TGTGCCATCAGACGGGACAACTACGAGCAGTACTTC.

The CDR3 reads CASSYDLADLNTEAFF. The CDR3 nucleotides read TGTGCCAGCAGTTACGATTTGGCAGACTTGAACACTGAAGCTTTCTTT. The chain joins TRBV6-5 to TRBJ1-1; D uncertain. CDR3 length equals 16 residues. The V end lost 2 bases, the J end lost 0 bases, and 13 bases lay between the germline ends. Germline CDR1 MNHEY, CDR2 SVGAGI.

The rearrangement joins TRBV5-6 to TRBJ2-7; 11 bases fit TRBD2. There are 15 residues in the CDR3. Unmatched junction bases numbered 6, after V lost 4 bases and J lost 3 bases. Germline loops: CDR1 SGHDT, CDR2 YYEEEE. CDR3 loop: CASSNLAGGLYEQYF. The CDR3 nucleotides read TGTGCCAGCAGCAACTTAGCGGGGGGGCTCTACGAGCAGTACTTC.

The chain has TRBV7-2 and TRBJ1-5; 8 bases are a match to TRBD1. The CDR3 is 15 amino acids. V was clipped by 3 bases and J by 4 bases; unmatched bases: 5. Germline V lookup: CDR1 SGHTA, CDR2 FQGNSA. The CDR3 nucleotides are TGTGCCAGCAGCTTGCGGACAGGGCAAAATCAGCCCCAGCATTTT. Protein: CASSLRTGQNQPQHF.

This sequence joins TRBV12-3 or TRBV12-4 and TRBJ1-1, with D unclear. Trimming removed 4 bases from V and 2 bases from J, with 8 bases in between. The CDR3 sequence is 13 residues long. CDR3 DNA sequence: TGTGCCAGCAGTTACTATCGAAACACTGAAGCTTTCTTT. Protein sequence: CASSYYRNTEAFF.

In DNA, the CDR3 is TGTGCCAGCAGCTTAGACGGGGGGCCAGAGACCCAGTACTTC. Amino acids: CASSLDGGPETQYF. V gene TRBV7-9 combines with J gene TRBJ2-5, with D possibly TRBD2 on 7 matching bases. Germline V gene lookup returns CDR1 SEHNR and CDR2 FQNEAQ (reference sequence). Between the trimmed V and J ends, which lost 1 base and 4 bases, there was a span of 10 bases. CDR3 length: 14 amino acids.

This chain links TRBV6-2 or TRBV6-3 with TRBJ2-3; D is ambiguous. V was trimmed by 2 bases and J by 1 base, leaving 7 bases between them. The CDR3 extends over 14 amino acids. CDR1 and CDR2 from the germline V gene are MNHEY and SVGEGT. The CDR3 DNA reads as TGTGCCAGCAGTTACGGGCCCCGCACAGATACGCAGTATTTT. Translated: CASSYGPRTDTQYF.

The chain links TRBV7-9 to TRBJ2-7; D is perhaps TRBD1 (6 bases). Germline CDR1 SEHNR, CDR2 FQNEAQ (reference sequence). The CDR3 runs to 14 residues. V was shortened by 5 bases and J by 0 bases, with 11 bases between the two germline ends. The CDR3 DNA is TGTGCCAGCAGCCCTCCACAGGGCTCCTACGAGCAGTACTTC. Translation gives CASSPPQGSYEQYF.

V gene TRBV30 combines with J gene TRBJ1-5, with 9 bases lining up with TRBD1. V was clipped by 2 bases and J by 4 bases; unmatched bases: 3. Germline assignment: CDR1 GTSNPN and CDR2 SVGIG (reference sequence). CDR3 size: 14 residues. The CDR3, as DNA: TGTGCCTGGAGTCGGGACAGGGATAATCAGCCCCAGCATTTT. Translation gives CAWSRDRDNQPQHF.

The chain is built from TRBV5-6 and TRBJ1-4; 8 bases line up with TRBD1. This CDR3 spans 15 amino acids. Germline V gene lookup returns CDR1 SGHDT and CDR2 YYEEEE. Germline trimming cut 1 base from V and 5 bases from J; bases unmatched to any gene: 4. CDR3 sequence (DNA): TGTGCCAGCAGCTTGAGGACAGGGACGAATGAAAAACTGTTTTTT. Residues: CASSLRTGTNEKLFF.

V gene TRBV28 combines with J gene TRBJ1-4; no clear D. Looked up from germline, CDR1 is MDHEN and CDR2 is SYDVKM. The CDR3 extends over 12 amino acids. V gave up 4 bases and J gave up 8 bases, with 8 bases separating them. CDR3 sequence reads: CASSSSFEKLFF. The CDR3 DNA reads TGTGCCAGCAGTTCCTCCTTCGAAAAACTGTTTTTT.

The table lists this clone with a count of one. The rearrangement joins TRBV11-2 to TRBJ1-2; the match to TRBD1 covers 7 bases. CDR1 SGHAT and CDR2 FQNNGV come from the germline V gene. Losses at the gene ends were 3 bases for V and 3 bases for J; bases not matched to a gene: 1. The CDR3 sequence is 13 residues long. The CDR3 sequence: CASSFGQDYGYTF. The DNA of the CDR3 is TGTGCCAGCAGCTTCGGACAGGACTATGGCTACACCTTC.

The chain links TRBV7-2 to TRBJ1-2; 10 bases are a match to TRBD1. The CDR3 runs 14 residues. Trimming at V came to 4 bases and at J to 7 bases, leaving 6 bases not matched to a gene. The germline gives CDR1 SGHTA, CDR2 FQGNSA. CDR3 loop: CASSSGTGVFGYTF. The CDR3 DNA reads TGTGCCAGCAGCTCCGGGACAGGGGTCTTTGGCTACACCTTC.